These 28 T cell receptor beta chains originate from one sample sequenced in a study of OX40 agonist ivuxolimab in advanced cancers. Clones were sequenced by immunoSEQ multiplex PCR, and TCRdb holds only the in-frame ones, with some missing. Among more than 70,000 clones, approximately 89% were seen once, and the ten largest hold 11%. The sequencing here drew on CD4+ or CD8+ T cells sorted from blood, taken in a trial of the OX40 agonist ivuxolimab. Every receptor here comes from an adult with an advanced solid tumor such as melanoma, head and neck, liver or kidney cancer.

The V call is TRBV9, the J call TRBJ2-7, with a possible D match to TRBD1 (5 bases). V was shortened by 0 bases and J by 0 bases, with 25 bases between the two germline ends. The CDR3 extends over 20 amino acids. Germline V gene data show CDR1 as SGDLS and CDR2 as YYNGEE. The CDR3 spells CASSVGTTPRPGTFSYEQYF. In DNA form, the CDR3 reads TGTGCCAGCAGCGTAGGGACAACCCCGAGACCAGGTACCTTCTCCTACGAGCAGTACTTC.

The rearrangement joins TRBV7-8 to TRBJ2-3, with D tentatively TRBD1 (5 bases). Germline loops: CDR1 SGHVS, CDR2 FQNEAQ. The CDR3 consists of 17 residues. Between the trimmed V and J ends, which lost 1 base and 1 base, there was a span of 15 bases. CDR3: CASSLVAAGLGTDTQYF. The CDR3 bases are TGTGCCAGCAGCTTAGTTGCGGCAGGGCTCGGCACAGATACGCAGTATTTT.

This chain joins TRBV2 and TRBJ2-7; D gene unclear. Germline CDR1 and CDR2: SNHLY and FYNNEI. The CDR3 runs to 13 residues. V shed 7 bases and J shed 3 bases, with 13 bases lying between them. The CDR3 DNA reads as TGTGCCAGCATTCCCCCACAAATCTACGAGCAGTACTTC. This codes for CASIPPQIYEQYF.

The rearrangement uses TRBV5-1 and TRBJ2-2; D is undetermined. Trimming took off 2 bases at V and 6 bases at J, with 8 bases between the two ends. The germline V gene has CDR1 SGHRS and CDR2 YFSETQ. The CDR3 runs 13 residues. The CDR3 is CASSLEGSGELFF. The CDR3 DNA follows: TGCGCCAGCAGCTTAGAAGGGTCCGGGGAGCTGTTTTTT.

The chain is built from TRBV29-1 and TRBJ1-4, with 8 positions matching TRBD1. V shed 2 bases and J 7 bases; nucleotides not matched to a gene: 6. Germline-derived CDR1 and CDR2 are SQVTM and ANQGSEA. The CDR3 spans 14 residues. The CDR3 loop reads CSVELDRAPEKLFF. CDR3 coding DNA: TGCAGCGTTGAATTGGACAGGGCGCCTGAAAAACTGTTTTTT.

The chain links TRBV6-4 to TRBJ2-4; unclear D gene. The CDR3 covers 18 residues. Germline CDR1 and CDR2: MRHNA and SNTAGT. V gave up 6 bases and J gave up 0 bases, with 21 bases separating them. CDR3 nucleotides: TGTGCCAGCAGGCTCCGAATTTGTCAGCGCCTAGCCAAAAACATTCAGTACTTC. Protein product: CASRLRICQRLAKNIQYF.

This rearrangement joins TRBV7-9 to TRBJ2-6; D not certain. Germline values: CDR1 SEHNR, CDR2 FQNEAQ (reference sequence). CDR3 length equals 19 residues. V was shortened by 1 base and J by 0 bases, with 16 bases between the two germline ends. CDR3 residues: CASSLGSLWGGSGANVLTF. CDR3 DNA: TGTGCCAGCAGCTTAGGATCCCTGTGGGGTGGCTCTGGGGCCAACGTCCTGACTTTC.

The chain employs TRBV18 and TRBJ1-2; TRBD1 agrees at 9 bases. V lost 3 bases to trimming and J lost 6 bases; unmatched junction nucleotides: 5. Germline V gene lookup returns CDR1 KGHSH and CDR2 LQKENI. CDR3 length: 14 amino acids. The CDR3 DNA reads TGTGCCAGCTCACCCGGGGGGACAGGGAATGGCTACACCTTC. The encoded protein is CASSPGGTGNGYTF.

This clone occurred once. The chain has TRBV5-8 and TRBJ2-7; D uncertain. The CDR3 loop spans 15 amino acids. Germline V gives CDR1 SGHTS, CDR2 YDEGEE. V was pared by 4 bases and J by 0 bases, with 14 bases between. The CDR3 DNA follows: TGTGCCAGCAGCCGAGCTCGGCACCTCTCCTACGAGCAGTACTTC. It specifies CASSRARHLSYEQYF. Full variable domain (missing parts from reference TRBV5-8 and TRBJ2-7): EAGVTQSPTHLIKTRGQQATLRCSPISGHTSVYWYQQALGLGLQFLLWYDEGEERNRGNFPPRFSGRQFPNYSSELNVNALELEDSALYLCASSRARHLSYEQYFGPGTRLTVT.

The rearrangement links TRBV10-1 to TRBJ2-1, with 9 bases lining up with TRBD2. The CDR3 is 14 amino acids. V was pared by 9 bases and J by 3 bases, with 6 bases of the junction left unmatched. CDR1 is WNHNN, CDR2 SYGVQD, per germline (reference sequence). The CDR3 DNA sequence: TGCGCCAGTTCTCTAGCGGGGAACTACAATGAGCAGTTCTTC. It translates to CASSLAGNYNEQFF.

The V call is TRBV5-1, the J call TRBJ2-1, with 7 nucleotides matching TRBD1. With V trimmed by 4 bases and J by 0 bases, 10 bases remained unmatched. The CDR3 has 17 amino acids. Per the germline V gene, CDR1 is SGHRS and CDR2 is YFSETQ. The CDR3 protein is CASSTTQGDISYNEQFF. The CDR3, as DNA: TGCGCCAGCAGCACCACGCAGGGGGACATCTCCTACAATGAGCAGTTCTTC.

Written as DNA, the CDR3 is TGTGCCAGCAGCCCAATAGCCGCGTCCCTCGAGCAGTACTTC. Amino acid sequence: CASSPIAASLEQYF. V and J are TRBV27 and TRBJ2-7; D gene ambiguous. From germline, CDR1 is MNHEY and CDR2 SMNVEV (reference sequence). This CDR3 comprises 14 residues. V was pared by 6 bases and J by 6 bases, with 18 bases between.

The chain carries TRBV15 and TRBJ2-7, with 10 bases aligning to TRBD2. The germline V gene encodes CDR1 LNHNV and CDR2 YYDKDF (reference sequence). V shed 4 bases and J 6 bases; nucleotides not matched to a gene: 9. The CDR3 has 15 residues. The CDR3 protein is CATSIRAGGLSEQYF. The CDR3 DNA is TGTGCCACCAGCATTAGAGCGGGGGGGCTGAGCGAGCAGTACTTC.

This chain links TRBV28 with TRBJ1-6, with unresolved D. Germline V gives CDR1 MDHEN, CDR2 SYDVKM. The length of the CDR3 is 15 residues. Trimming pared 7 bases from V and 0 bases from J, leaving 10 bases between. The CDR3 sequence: CASTPFSSYNSPLHF. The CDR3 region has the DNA TGTGCCAGCACCCCTTTTAGCTCCTATAATTCACCCCTCCACTTT.

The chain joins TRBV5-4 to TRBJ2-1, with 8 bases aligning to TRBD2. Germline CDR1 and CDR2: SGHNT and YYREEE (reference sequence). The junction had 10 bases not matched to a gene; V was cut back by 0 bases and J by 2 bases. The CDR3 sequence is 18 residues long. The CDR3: CASSLAEGGTRTYNEQFF. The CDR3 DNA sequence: TGTGCCAGCAGCTTGGCCGAGGGAGGGACTAGAACCTACAATGAGCAGTTCTTC. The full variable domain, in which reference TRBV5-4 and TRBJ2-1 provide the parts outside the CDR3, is ETGVTQSPTHLIKTRGQQVTLRCSSQSGHNTVSWYQQALGQGPQFIFQYYREEENGRGNFPPRFSGLQFPNYSSELNVNALELDDSALYLCASSLAEGGTRTYNEQFFGPGTRLTVL.

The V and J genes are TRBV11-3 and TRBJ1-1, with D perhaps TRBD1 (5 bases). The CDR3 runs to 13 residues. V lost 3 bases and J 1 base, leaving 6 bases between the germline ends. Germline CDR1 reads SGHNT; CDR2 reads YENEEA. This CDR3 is CASSFQGNTEAFF. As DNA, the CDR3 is TGTGCCAGCAGCTTCCAGGGGAACACTGAAGCTTTCTTT.

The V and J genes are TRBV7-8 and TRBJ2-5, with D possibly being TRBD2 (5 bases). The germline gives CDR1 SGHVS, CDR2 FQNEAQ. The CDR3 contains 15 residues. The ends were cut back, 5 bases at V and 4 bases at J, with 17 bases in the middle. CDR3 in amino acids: CASSVGWGEGETQYF. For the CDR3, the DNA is TGTGCCAGCAGCGTAGGCTGGGGAGAGGGAGAGACCCAGTACTTC.

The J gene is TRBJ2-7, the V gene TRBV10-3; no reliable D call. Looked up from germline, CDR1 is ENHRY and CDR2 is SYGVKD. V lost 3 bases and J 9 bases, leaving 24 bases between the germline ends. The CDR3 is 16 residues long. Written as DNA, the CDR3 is TGTGCCATCAGTGACCCTCCAGGTGGTAGACGAGCGAGGCAGTACTTC. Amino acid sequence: CAISDPPGGRRARQYF.

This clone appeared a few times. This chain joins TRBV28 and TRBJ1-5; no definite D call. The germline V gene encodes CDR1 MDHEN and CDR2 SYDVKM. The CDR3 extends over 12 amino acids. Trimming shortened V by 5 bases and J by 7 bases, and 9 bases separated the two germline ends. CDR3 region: CASSDRWQPQHF. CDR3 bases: TGTGCCAGCAGTGATAGATGGCAGCCCCAGCATTTT.

The CDR3 sequence: CASSLGAEQTGGYTF. The CDR3 bases are TGTGCCAGCAGCTTAGGGGCCGAACAAACGGGTGGCTACACCTTC. V and J are TRBV7-3 and TRBJ1-2; D is perhaps TRBD1 (5 bases). The CDR3 consists of 15 residues. V lost 2 bases to trimming and J lost 7 bases, with 17 bases between them. In germline, CDR1 is SGHTA, CDR2 FQGTGA.

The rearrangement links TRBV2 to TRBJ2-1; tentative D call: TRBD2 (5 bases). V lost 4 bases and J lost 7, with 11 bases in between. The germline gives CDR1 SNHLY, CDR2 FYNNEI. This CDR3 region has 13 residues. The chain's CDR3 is CASSVSRGNEQFF. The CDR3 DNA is TGTGCCAGCAGTGTGAGTAGAGGGAATGAGCAGTTCTTC.

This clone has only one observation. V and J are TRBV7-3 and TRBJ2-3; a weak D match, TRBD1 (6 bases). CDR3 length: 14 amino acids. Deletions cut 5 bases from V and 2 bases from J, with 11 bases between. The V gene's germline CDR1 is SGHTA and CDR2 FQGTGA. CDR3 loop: CASSVGQLTDTQYF. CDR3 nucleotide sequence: TGTGCCAGCAGCGTTGGACAGCTCACAGATACGCAGTATTTT.

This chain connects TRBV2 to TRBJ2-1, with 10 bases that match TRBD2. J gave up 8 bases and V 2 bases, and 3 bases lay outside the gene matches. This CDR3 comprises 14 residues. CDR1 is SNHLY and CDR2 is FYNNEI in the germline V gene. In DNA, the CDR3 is TGTGCCAGCAGTGAACGACTAGCGGGCGATGAGCAGTTCTTC. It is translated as CASSERLAGDEQFF. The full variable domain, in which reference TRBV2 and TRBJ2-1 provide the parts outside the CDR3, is EPEVTQTPSHQVTQMGQEVILRCVPISNHLYFYWYRQILGQKVEFLVSFYNNEISEKSEIFDDQFSVERPDGSNFTLKIRSTKLEDSAMYFCASSERLAGDEQFFGPGTRLTVL.

CDR3 DNA: TGCGCCAGCAAACCTAGCGGGAGCCTAGCCAAAAACATTCAGTACTTC. Its translation is CASKPSGSLAKNIQYF. The chain links TRBV10-1 to TRBJ2-4; 10 positions agree with TRBD2. Germline loops: CDR1 WNHNN, CDR2 SYGVQD (reference sequence). The CDR3 totals 16 residues. Germline trimming cut 7 bases from V and 0 bases from J; bases unmatched to any gene: 6.

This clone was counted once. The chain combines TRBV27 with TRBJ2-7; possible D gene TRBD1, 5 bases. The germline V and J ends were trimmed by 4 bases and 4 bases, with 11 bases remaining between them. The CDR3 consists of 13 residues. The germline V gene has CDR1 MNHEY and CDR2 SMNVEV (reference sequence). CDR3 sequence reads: CASSYGPGYEQYF. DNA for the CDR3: TGTGCCAGCAGTTATGGCCCAGGGTACGAGCAGTACTTC.

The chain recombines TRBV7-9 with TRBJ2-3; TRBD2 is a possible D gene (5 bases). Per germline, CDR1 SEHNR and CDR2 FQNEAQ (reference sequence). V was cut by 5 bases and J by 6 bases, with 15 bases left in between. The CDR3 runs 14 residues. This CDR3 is CASSTDWGDDTQYF. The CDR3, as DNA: TGTGCCAGCAGCACCGACTGGGGAGACGATACGCAGTATTTT.

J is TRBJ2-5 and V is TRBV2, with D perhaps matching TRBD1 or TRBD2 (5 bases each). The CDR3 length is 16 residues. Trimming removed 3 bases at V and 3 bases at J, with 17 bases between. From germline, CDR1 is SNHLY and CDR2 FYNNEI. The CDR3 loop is CASSDRGRENEETQYF. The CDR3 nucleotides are TGTGCCAGCAGTGATCGGGGCAGGGAGAATGAAGAGACCCAGTACTTC.

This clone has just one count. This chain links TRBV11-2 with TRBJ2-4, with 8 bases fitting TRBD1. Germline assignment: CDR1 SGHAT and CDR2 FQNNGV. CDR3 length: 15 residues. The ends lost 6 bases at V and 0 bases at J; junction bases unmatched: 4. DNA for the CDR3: TGTGCCAGCAGTTTACAGGGGGTAGCCAAAAACATTCAGTACTTC. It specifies CASSLQGVAKNIQYF.